This TCR beta chain derives from a study of Graves' ophthalmopathy and Graves' hyperthyroidism. Findings and limits, study-wide: It was with roughly 70% sensitivity and about 72% specificity that the model predicted ophthalmopathy progression. The blood repertoire also included most expanded thyroid clonotypes above 0.001 frequency.

This CDR3 contains 13 residues. CDR1 and CDR2 from the germline V gene are SGHNT and YENEEA. V was trimmed by 4 bases and J by 8 bases, leaving 14 bases between them. TCR beta CDR3 regions were amplified from RNA transcripts. Investigators did first-round RT-PCR with HTBI primers, then second-round multiplex PCR. TCRdb re-derived calls from the multiplex PCR reads in MiXCR, one entry per CDR3 protein. Of almost 750,000 distinct CDR3 sequences detected, around 40% appear once; the ten largest clones hold roughly 46%. There are many counts of this clonotype. Its matching antigen is unknown. The sequencing input was peripheral blood. The receptor was isolated from an adult man with Graves' ophthalmopathy. The chain recombines TRBV11-3 with TRBJ1-1; possibly TRBD1 for D (6 bases). The CDR3 loop is CASSSNADREAFF. CDR3 in DNA: TGTGCCAGCAGCTCCAATGCTGACAGGGAAGCTTTCTTT.